This T cell receptor beta chain was recovered during a study of T cells in Graves' hyperthyroidism and ophthalmopathy. V shed 0 bases and J 0 bases; nucleotides not matched to a gene: 4. The CDR3 loop spans 16 amino acids. The germline V gene encodes CDR1 LGHNA and CDR2 YSLEER. RNA transcripts served as the template for amplifying TCR beta CDR3 regions. The TCR CDR3 first-round RT-PCR relied on the HTBI primer set. MiXCR, run by TCRdb on the multiplex PCR reads, gives a single entry per CDR3 protein. This sample has about 640,000 distinct CDR3 sequences, with less than 25% found just once. This receptor was identified in a young man with Graves' ophthalmopathy. Sequencing used blood. The chain joins TRBV4-3 to TRBJ2-7, with 8 positions matching TRBD1. Here the CDR3 reads CASSQDQGQGSYEQYF. The CDR3 nucleotides are TGCGCCAGCAGCCAAGATCAAGGACAGGGCTCCTACGAGCAGTACTTC.